Below are 9 T cell receptor beta chains sequenced from a single sample in a study of cytomegalovirus exposure and HLA in healthy donors. PCR involved 60 Vbeta and 13 Jbeta primers. Here immunoSEQ multiplex PCR was the method, and the copy in TCRdb shows in-frame clones only, minus some. The repertoire holds 80,000 to 100,000 clones, with around 70% as singletons. The sequenced material came from PBMCs. These receptors all come from a man in his fifties or sixties in good health and CMV-seronegative.

In nucleotides, the CDR3 is TGTGCCAGTACCAAGGGACAGCACACCGGGGAGCTGTTTTTT. Protein: CASTKGQHTGELFF. J is TRBJ2-2 and V is TRBV19, with 7 bases matching TRBD1. This CDR3 is built from 14 residues. In germline, CDR1 is LNHDA, CDR2 SQIVND (reference sequence). V shed 7 bases and J 3 bases; nucleotides not matched to a gene: 5.

This rearrangement joins TRBV6-5 to TRBJ2-5, with D unclear. Germline CDR1 is MNHEY and CDR2 is SVGAGI. This CDR3 is 14 amino acids long. V gave up 4 bases and J gave up 0 bases, with 9 bases separating them. The CDR3, as DNA: TGTGCCAGCAGTTTTTCCAGAAACCAAGAGACCCAGTACTTC. Residues: CASSFSRNQETQYF.

The chain couples TRBV7-9 to TRBJ2-7, with a weak D call TRBD2 (6 bases). Germline values: CDR1 SEHNR, CDR2 FQNEAQ (reference sequence). The CDR3 is 13 amino acids. V was pared by 5 bases and J by 3 bases, with 11 bases between. The CDR3 loop is CASSGGAFYEQYF. The DNA of the CDR3 is TGTGCCAGCAGCGGCGGGGCATTCTACGAGCAGTACTTC.

V gene TRBV6-1 combines with J gene TRBJ1-6; D ambiguous. The germline V gene has CDR1 MNHNS and CDR2 SASEGT. V dropped 7 bases and J dropped 4 bases, with 8 bases sitting between them. CDR3 length equals 13 residues. The CDR3 is CASMRAYNSPLHF. The CDR3 DNA sequence: TGTGCCAGCATGAGGGCTTATAATTCACCCCTCCACTTT.

The chain couples TRBV7-9 to TRBJ1-2; 8 nucleotides match TRBD1. Germline assignment: CDR1 SEHNR and CDR2 FQNEAQ (reference sequence). CDR3 size: 16 residues. The J segment lost 0 bases and the V segment lost 10 bases, leaving 13 bases of the junction unmatched. The CDR3 spells CATLGQANIANYGYTF. For the CDR3, the DNA is TGTGCCACCCTGGGACAGGCAAATATAGCTAACTATGGCTACACCTTC.

Concerning this clone itself: At one end, the junction sequence differs from germline, possibly due to a read error. The rearrangement uses TRBV7-7 and TRBJ2-1; 15 nucleotides line up with TRBD2. Germline V gene data show CDR1 as SSHAT and CDR2 as FNYEAQ (reference sequence). The CDR3 covers 20 residues. In nucleotides, the CDR3 is TGTGCTAGCAGCTTAGGACCGGGACTAGCGGGGGGTATCTCCTACAATGAGCAGTTCTTC. Its translation: CASSLGPGLAGGISYNEQFF.

V gene TRBV6-1 combines with J gene TRBJ2-7; D is possibly TRBD1 (6 bases). Germline CDR1 MNHNS, CDR2 SASEGT. Trimming cost V 6 bases and J 4 bases, with 16 bases left between them. The CDR3 loop spans 14 amino acids. CDR3: CASRPTGYHYEQYF. The DNA for the CDR3 is TGTGCCAGCAGGCCCACAGGGTATCATTACGAGCAGTACTTC.

The gene calls are TRBV5-8 and TRBJ2-3, with TRBD1 matching 9 bases. V gave up 5 bases and J gave up 2 bases; unmatched junction bases: 12. In germline, CDR1 is SGHTS, CDR2 YDEGEE. The CDR3 runs 17 residues. The CDR3 loop is CASSRSGTGYLTDTQYF. The DNA of the CDR3 is TGTGCCAGCAGTCGTTCCGGGACAGGGTACCTCACAGATACGCAGTATTTT.

The chain carries TRBV9 and TRBJ2-5; a possible D gene is TRBD1 (5 bases). The last part of the DNA fits TRBJ2-7 better; the J call may be wrong. Germline V CDR1 and CDR2: SGDLS, YYNGEE. This CDR3 comprises 14 residues. The CDR3 coding sequence is TGTGCCAGCAGCCCGGTAGGGGTTCTCGACGAGCAGTACTTC. Its protein product is CASSPVGVLDEQYF.